This T cell receptor beta chain was sequenced during a study of tumor-infiltrating lymphocytes in primary liver carcinoma. General study results and limits: Among the pair types, tumor region pairs showed more overlap than tumor-adjacent and tumor-blood pairs.

Starting material of around 460 ng total RNA yielded TCR beta cDNA via a constant-region primer. Sequencing libraries for TCR beta derived from three nested multiplex PCR rounds that used slightly modified ARM-PCR. A C-beta reverse primer and TRBV1-TRBV30 forward primers served in each of the first two PCR rounds, at 10 cycles apiece. TCRdb independently ran MiXCR on the multiplex PCR reads; one entry per CDR3 protein. The data hold approximately 64,000 distinct CDR3 sequences, with 71% observed a single time. RNA and DNA were co-extracted from roughly 20-30 mg of unsorted bulk tissue. Germline V gives CDR1 SGHAT, CDR2 FQDESV (reference sequence). This CDR3 has 17 amino acids. This clonotype was seen once. The antigen is undetermined. At one end the junction does not follow the germline gene, possibly because of a read error.

This chain links TRBV11-1 with TRBJ2-1; TRBD1 might be the D (6 bases). The sequence was obtained from a man aged 35 to 55 with primary liver carcinoma and hepatitis B virus infection. Sequencing used liver tumor tissue from sampling region 4. Indicated subset: tumor region T4, right-lateral pole. CDR3 in DNA: TGTGCCAACAGCTTAACCTCCCCGGGACATGATAACGATGAGCAGTTCTTC. Translation: CANSLTSPGHDNDEQFF.